This T cell receptor beta chain appears in the sequencing data of a study of T cell repertoires in cytomegalovirus infection. About the study: Evidence of both CMV infection and a matching HLA type came from public TCR beta signatures. General observations from the study: Dominant in the ex vivo response were TCR beta clonotypes restricted by HLA-C and specific for CMV.

TCRdb itself ran the reads through MiXCR, one entry per CDR3 protein. Of fewer than 250,000 distinct CDR3 sequences in the sample, 12% are singletons; the top ten hold approximately 1.8%. This clonotype occurred many times. Its antigen is unidentified. The CDR3 spans 18 residues. Germline V gene sequence: CDR1 SGHTA, CDR2 FQGNSA. V gave up 5 bases and J gave up 0 bases, with 20 bases separating them. The TCR originated in a human donor in good health (CMV status not recorded). Some clones in this sample may be carry-over from other donors' samples. The gene calls are TRBV7-2 and TRBJ1-5, with D unclear. The sequenced sample was PBMCs. CDR3 DNA sequence: TGTGCCAGCAGCCCGGACGGGAACATACGGCATAGCAATCAGCCCCAGCATTTT. This encodes CASSPDGNIRHSNQPQHF.